This is a list of T cell receptor beta chains from one sample in a study of beta chain features in type 1 diabetes. The protocol was immunoSEQ multiplex PCR, while the TCRdb copy is restricted to in-frame clones and leaves out a portion. The table has 130,000 to 150,000 clones, less than 15% seen once; the top ten hold less than 1.5%. The sequenced sample was central memory CD4+ T cells from blood. The receptors stem from a man aged 18 to 30 with type 1 diabetes. The CDR3 runs from the conserved cysteine through the conserved F or W. A D gene is named only where the DNA matches it firmly. Clone size is given for some rows only: seen once, a few or many times, or a class if the clone is expanded.

>TRBV7-7|-|TRBD2|TRBJ2-5
TGTGCTAGCAGCGGCGGGACTAGAGGGCAGACCCAGTACTTC
CASSGGTRGQTQYF
>TRBV2|few|TRBD1|TRBJ2-1
TGTGCCAGCAGTGAAAGACAGGGTAAGATGTTCGGTGAGCAGTTCTTC
CASSERQGKMFGEQFF
>TRBV7-3|few|-|TRBJ2-3
TGTGCCAGCAGCTTAAACGGCTACACAGATACGCAGTATTTT
CASSLNGYTDTQYF
>TRBV10-3|few|-|TRBJ1-1
TGTGCCATCAGTGTAGAGGGCACTGAAGCTTTCTTT
CAISVEGTEAFF
>TRBV18|few|-|TRBJ1-2
TGTGCCAGCTCACCAGGGACGGGACCTATCTATGGCTACACCTTC
CASSPGTGPIYGYTF
>TRBV5-1|-|TRBD2|TRBJ2-1
TGCGCCAGCAGCTCGTCCGGGGGGACCTCCTACAATGAGCAGTTCTTC
CASSSSGGTSYNEQFF
>TRBV7-2|-|TRBD1|TRBJ2-1
TGTGCCAGCAGCTTAGGAGAACAGGGGGCTACTATTTCCTACAATGAGCAGTTCTTC
CASSLGEQGATISYNEQFF
>TRBV27|few|-|TRBJ1-2
TGTGCCAGCAGTGGAACTACAGGATTTAGGGGCTACACCTTC
CASSGTTGFRGYTF
>TRBV5-4|-|TRBD2|TRBJ2-7
TGTGCCAGCAGCCCTCGGACTAGTGCCTCCTACGAGCAGTACTTC
CASSPRTSASYEQYF
>TRBV28|-|TRBD1|TRBJ2-7
TGTGCCAGCAGTCCCGCCGGGACAGGGGTGCACGAGCAGTACTTC
CASSPAGTGVHEQYF
>TRBV6-1|-|TRBD1|TRBJ2-1
TGTGCCAGCTCCGACAGGGCCCGATACAATGAGCAGTTCTTC
CASSDRARYNEQFF
>TRBV29-1|few|-|TRBJ2-3
TGCAGCGTTGTGAAGTGGTCTCCGGATTACACAGATACGCAGTATTTT
CSVVKWSPDYTDTQYF
>TRBV7-9|-|-|TRBJ1-1
TGTGCCAGCAGCCTCCCGGACAGCAAAGCTTTCTTT
CASSLPDSKAFF
>TRBV5-6|-|TRBD1|TRBJ1-1
TGTGCCAGCAGCCTGGGACAGACGAACACTGAAGCTTTCTTT
CASSLGQTNTEAFF
>TRBV27|-|-|TRBJ1-5
TGTGCCAGCAGTTTAAGGAGCGATCCTAATAGCAATCAGCCCCAGCATTTT
CASSLRSDPNSNQPQHF
>TRBV7-9|few|TRBD1|TRBJ1-6
TGTGCCAGCAGCGAATCGACAGGGGGCGGTTCACCCCTCCACTTT
CASSESTGGGSPLHF
>TRBV30|many|-|TRBJ1-5
TGTGCCTGGAGTGTGGCTCTGGGGAGTCAGCCCCAGCATTTT
CAWSVALGSQPQHF
>TRBV18|-|-|TRBJ2-7
TGTGCCAGCTCCCCAGCCGCTGACCGAAACGAGCAGTACTTC
CASSPAADRNEQYF
>TRBV6-1|-|-|TRBJ2-3
TGTGCCAGCAGTGGAGACACAGATACGCAGTATTTT
CASSGDTDTQYF
>TRBV6-5|-|-|TRBJ1-5
TGTGCCAGCAGTTACTCTGGGGTCAATCAGCCCCAGCATTTT
CASSYSGVNQPQHF
>TRBV19|-|TRBD1|TRBJ2-2
TGTGCCAGTAGTACGAGACAGGGATGGACCGGGGAGCTGTTTTTT
CASSTRQGWTGELFF
>TRBV19|few|-|TRBJ1-1
TGTGCCAGTAGTTTCCGCGACGGTGAAGCTTTCTTT
CASSFRDGEAFF
>TRBV15|many|-|TRBJ2-3
TGTGCCACCAGCAGGGGTGGGGACACAGATACGCAGTATTTT
CATSRGGDTDTQYF
>TRBV6-5|few|-|TRBJ1-1
TGTGCCAGCAGTTACAGGGGTCCCGTGTGGGACCCGGCTTTCTTT
CASSYRGPVWDPAFF
>TRBV6-5|-|TRBD1|TRBJ1-3
TGTGCCAGCAGTTACTCCGGGACAGGGGGTGAAAACACCATATATTTT
CASSYSGTGGENTIYF
>TRBV19|-|-|TRBJ2-2
TGTGCCAGTAGGGGCGCAGACACCTTGGCCGGGGAGCTGTTTTTT
CASRGADTLAGELFF
>TRBV27|-|-|TRBJ1-2
TGTGCCAGCAGTTTAGGGTGGGGCTATGGCTACACCTTC
CASSLGWGYGYTF
>TRBV7-2|few|-|TRBJ1-1
TGTGCCAGCCCCGGGCGGTTAGGAGGTACTGAAGCTTTCTTT
CASPGRLGGTEAFF
>TRBV28|-|-|TRBJ1-2
TGTGCCAGCAGATGGAGGGCTGGCTATGGCTACACCTTC
CASRWRAGYGYTF
>TRBV7-7|-|-|TRBJ2-1
TGTGCCAGCAGCTTAGTACAGTACAATGAGCAGTTCTTC
CASSLVQYNEQFF
>TRBV30|-|TRBD1|TRBJ1-1
TGTGCCTGGAGGACGACAGGGACCTGGACTGAAGCTTTCTTT
CAWRTTGTWTEAFF
>TRBV9|-|TRBD2|TRBJ2-3
TGTGCCAGCAGCCCATCAGCGGGGGGGCGGTATTTT
CASSPSAGGRYF
>TRBV9|few|TRBD2|TRBJ2-2
TGTGCCAGCAGCCCGCGGGGGGCGAACACCGGGGAGCTGTTTTTT
CASSPRGANTGELFF
>TRBV2|-|TRBD1|TRBJ1-6
TGTGCCAGCAGTGTTAGGACAGGGGCTTCACCCCTCCACTTT
CASSVRTGASPLHF
>TRBV14|-|-|TRBJ1-1
TGTGCCAGCACCCACCTGAACACTGAAGCTTTCTTT
CASTHLNTEAFF